Sequencing of this T cell receptor (beta chain) was carried out in a study of CD4 T cells in relation to SARS-CoV-2 and coronaviruses. Trimming pared 6 bases from V and 0 bases from J, leaving 11 bases between. This CDR3 comprises 14 residues. Germline lookup yields CDR1 LNHDA and CDR2 SQIVND (reference sequence). Details on this clone: The target antigen is unknown.

CD4+ T cells from unexposed donors were obtained before the COVID-19 pandemic (2011-2018). CD4+ T cells were isolated from the cells after about nine days of culture. Here immunoSEQ multiplex PCR was the method, and the copy in TCRdb shows in-frame clones only, minus some. The sample records around 20,000 clones, 65% to 80% being singletons. Study-level findings and limits: Around 62% of donors had memory CD4+ clonotypes crossrecognizing SARS-CoV-2 and common cold coronavirus spike. Samples before the pandemic and after infection were not matched within any donor.

The TCR sequence derives from a human donor in good health. Sequencing was done on a sample of CD4+ T cells from PBMCs, cultured in vitro. V usage is TRBV19 and J usage is TRBJ1-1, with D perhaps TRBD1 (6 bases). Written as DNA, the CDR3 is TGTGCCAGTAGAAGGGGGGGCCTGAACACTGAAGCTTTCTTT. Its translation is CASRRGGLNTEAFF. Supplemented by reference TRBV19 and TRBJ1-1, the full variable domain reads DGGITQSPKYLFRKEGQNVTLSCEQNLNHDAMYWYRQDPGQGLRLIYYSQIVNDFQKGDIAEGYSVSREKKESFPLTVTSAQKNPTAFYLCASRRGGLNTEAFFGQGTRLTVV.